Following are 16 T cell receptor beta chains from one sample sequenced in a study of OX40 agonist ivuxolimab in advanced cancers. Only in-frame clones appear in the TCRdb table, and some are missing; sequencing was by immunoSEQ multiplex PCR. The table lists tens of thousands of clones, around 84% of them singletons, with around 1% in the top ten. The input for sequencing was CD4+ or CD8+ T cells sorted from blood, taken in a trial of the OX40 agonist ivuxolimab. All receptors derive from an adult with an advanced solid tumor such as melanoma, head and neck, liver or kidney cancer.

This rearrangement joins TRBV9 to TRBJ2-5; no firm D call. CDR1 and CDR2 from the germline V gene are SGDLS and YYNGEE. Trimming took 4 bases from V and 4 from J, leaving 20 bases between them. CDR3 length: 16 amino acids. CDR3 coding DNA: TGTGCCAGCAGCCCCACCTCCGCCCCCCAGAGAGAGACCCAGTACTTC. This codes for CASSPTSAPQRETQYF.

V is TRBV5-5 and J is TRBJ1-3; D call uncertain. Germline V lookup: CDR1 SGHKS, CDR2 YYEKEE (reference sequence). This CDR3 has 14 amino acids. V gave up 2 bases and J gave up 3 bases, with 9 bases separating them. As DNA, the CDR3 is TGTGCCAGCAGCTTAGGAGCAGTTGGAAACACCATATATTTT. It encodes CASSLGAVGNTIYF.

V and J are TRBV5-4 and TRBJ1-3; D is ambiguous. The germline V and J ends were trimmed by 4 bases and 4 bases, with 12 bases remaining between them. Germline V gene sequence: CDR1 SGHNT, CDR2 YYREEE (reference sequence). The CDR3 loop spans 14 amino acids. CDR3 amino acids: CASSPGVRGNTIYF. The CDR3 DNA follows: TGTGCCAGCAGCCCTGGAGTGCGAGGAAACACCATATATTTT.

The chain uses TRBV18 and TRBJ2-7, with 10 bases matching TRBD1. The CDR3 runs 15 residues. Per the germline V gene, CDR1 is KGHSH and CDR2 is LQKENI. Unmatched junction bases numbered 5, after V lost 3 bases and J lost 3 bases. This CDR3 reads CASSPPDRGVYEQYF. CDR3 bases: TGTGCCAGCTCACCTCCGGACAGGGGGGTCTACGAGCAGTACTTC.

This sequence joins TRBV19 and TRBJ1-5; 9 bases match TRBD1. V was pared by 6 bases and J by 0 bases, with 12 bases of the junction left unmatched. The CDR3 sequence is 18 residues long. The germline V gene has CDR1 LNHDA and CDR2 SQIVND (reference sequence). This chain's CDR3 is CASRTGTGSAYSNQPQHF. The CDR3 bases are TGTGCCAGTAGGACCGGGACAGGGTCGGCGTATAGCAATCAGCCCCAGCATTTT.

The chain employs TRBV7-6 and TRBJ2-5; 8 positions match TRBD1. The J call may be faulty, since TRBJ2-7 better matches the DNA end. Germline assignment: CDR1 SGHVS and CDR2 FNYEAQ. The CDR3 runs to 15 residues. CDR3 DNA sequence: TGTGCCAGCAGCTTGGGCGGACAGGGCTCCTACGAGCAGTACTTC. It codes for CASSLGGQGSYEQYF.

The V gene is TRBV30, the J gene TRBJ1-1; no definite D call. V was trimmed by 5 bases and J by 5 bases, leaving 15 bases between them. The length of the CDR3 is 13 residues. Germline CDR1 is GTSNPN and CDR2 is SVGIG (reference sequence). CDR3: CAWGPGRWTEAFF. CDR3 in DNA: TGTGCCTGGGGTCCCGGTCGATGGACTGAAGCTTTCTTT.

In its sample, this clone was seen a few times. The chain employs TRBV14 and TRBJ1-2, with 9 nucleotides matching TRBD1. The CDR3 has 14 residues. Germline V CDR1 and CDR2: SGHDN, FVKESK. J was trimmed by 6 bases and V by 1 base; bases with no gene match: 3. The chain's CDR3 is CASSQAGTGNGYTF. The CDR3 DNA sequence: TGTGCCAGCAGCCAAGCCGGGACAGGGAATGGCTACACCTTC.

The gene calls are TRBV7-9 and TRBJ2-2; D is unresolved. The CDR3 contains 14 residues. V shed 0 bases and J shed 4 bases, with 6 bases lying between them. The V gene's germline CDR1 is SEHNR and CDR2 FQNEAQ (reference sequence). The CDR3 DNA reads TGTGCCAGCAGCTTAGCGGCAGGCACCGGGGAGCTGTTTTTT. Encoded protein: CASSLAAGTGELFF.

The chain joins TRBV9 to TRBJ2-5, with 7 bases aligning to TRBD2. CDR3 size: 15 residues. The V gene end was trimmed by 1 base and the J gene end by 2 bases; junction bases not matched to a gene: 5. Germline V gene lookup returns CDR1 SGDLS and CDR2 YYNGEE. CDR3 DNA: TGTGCCAGCAGCGTAAGCTTGGGACTACAAGAGACCCAGTACTTC. The encoded protein is CASSVSLGLQETQYF.

This chain uses TRBV5-1 with TRBJ2-6; no clear D. This CDR3 is 17 amino acids long. V gave up 0 bases and J gave up 2 bases, with 12 bases separating them. Germline CDR1 SGHRS, CDR2 YFSETQ. CDR3 sequence reads: CASSLASSVAGANVLTF. CDR3 DNA: TGCGCCAGCAGCTTGGCTTCGTCGGTTGCTGGGGCCAACGTCCTGACTTTC.

The rearrangement links TRBV29-1 to TRBJ1-4, with TRBD1 identical over 8 bases. Losses at the gene ends were 4 bases for V and 8 bases for J; bases not matched to a gene: 6. CDR3 length equals 13 residues. Looked up from germline, CDR1 is SQVTM and CDR2 is ANQGSEA. The CDR3 reads CSVVQGAGEKLFF. CDR3 bases: TGCAGCGTTGTTCAGGGGGCAGGGGAAAAACTGTTTTTT.

The rearrangement links TRBV6-1 to TRBJ2-7; D unresolved. CDR1 is MNHNS and CDR2 is SASEGT in the germline V gene. The ends were cut back, 4 bases at V and 2 bases at J, with 9 bases in the middle. The CDR3 contains 13 residues. The CDR3 DNA reads as TGTGCCAGCAGTGTGCGCCTACCCTACGAGCAGTACTTC. Amino acid sequence: CASSVRLPYEQYF.

The J gene is TRBJ1-2, the V gene TRBV16; D is uncertain. V gave up 2 bases and J gave up 6 bases, with 7 bases separating them. Germline CDR1 is KGHSY and CDR2 is FQNENV. The CDR3 totals 12 residues. The CDR3 here is CASSQTVHGYTF. The CDR3 DNA reads as TGTGCCAGCAGCCAAACAGTCCATGGCTACACCTTC.

This chain connects TRBV19 to TRBJ1-1; tentatively, D is TRBD1 (5 bases). CDR1 and CDR2 (germline): LNHDA, SQIVND (reference sequence). Trimming stripped 7 bases from V and 2 bases from J, with 17 bases between. CDR3 length equals 15 residues. The CDR3 protein is CASNTDGGPNTEAFF. DNA of the CDR3: TGTGCCAGTAACACCGATGGGGGTCCAAACACTGAAGCTTTCTTT.

The rearrangement joins TRBV7-8 to TRBJ2-7; D unclear. With 4 bases removed from V and 0 bases from J, the gap between germline ends came to 4 bases. The CDR3 totals 12 residues. Germline V gene sequence: CDR1 SGHVS, CDR2 FQNEAQ. This CDR3 reads CASSSSSYEQYF. The CDR3 DNA sequence: TGTGCCAGCAGCTCGAGCTCCTACGAGCAGTACTTC.